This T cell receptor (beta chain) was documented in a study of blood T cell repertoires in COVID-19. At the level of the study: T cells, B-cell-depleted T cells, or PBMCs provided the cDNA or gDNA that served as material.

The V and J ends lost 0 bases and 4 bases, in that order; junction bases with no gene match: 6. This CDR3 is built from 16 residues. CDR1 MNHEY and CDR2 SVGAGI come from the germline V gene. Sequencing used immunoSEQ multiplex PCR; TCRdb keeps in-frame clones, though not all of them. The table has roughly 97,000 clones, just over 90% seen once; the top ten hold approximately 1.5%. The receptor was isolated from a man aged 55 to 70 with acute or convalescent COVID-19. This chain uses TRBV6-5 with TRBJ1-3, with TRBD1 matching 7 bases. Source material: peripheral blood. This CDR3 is CASSYSFDREGNTIYF. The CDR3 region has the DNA TGTGCCAGCAGTTACTCATTTGACAGGGAGGGAAACACCATATATTTT.